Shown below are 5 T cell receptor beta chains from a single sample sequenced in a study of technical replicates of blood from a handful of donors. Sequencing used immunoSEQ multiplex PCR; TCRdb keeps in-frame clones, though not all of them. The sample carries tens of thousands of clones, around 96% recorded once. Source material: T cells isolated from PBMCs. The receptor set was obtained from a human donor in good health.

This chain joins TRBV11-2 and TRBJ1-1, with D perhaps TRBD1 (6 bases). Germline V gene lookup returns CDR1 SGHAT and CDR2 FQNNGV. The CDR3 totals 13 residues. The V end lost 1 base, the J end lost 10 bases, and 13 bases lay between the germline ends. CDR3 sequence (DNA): TGTGCCAGCAGCTTAGGACAGGTGGTTACAGCTTTCTTT. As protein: CASSLGQVVTAFF. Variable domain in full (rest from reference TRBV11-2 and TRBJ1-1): EAGVAQSPRYKIIEKRQSVAFWCNPISGHATLYWYQQILGQGPKLLIQFQNNGVVDDSQLPKDRFSAERLKGVDSTLKIQPAKLEDSAVYLCASSLGQVVTAFFGQGTRLTVV.

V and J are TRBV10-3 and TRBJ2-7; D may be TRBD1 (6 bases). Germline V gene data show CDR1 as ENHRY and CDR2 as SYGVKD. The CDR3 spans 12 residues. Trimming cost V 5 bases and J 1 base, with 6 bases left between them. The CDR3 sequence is CAISQGSYEQYF. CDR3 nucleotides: TGTGCCATCAGTCAGGGGTCCTACGAGCAGTACTTC.

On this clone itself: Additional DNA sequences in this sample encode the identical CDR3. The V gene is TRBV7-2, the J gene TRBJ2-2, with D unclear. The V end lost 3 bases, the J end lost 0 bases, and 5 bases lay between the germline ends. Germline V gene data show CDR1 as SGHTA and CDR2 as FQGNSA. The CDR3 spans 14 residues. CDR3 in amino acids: CASSLSSNTGELFF. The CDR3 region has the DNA TGTGCCAGCAGCTTGTCCTCGAACACCGGGGAGCTGTTTTTT.

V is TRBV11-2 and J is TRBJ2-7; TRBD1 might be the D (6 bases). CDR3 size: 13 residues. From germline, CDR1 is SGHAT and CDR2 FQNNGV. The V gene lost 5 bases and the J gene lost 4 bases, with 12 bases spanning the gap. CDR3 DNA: TGTGCCAGCAGCACGGGACATTTATACGAGCAGTACTTC. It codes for CASSTGHLYEQYF.

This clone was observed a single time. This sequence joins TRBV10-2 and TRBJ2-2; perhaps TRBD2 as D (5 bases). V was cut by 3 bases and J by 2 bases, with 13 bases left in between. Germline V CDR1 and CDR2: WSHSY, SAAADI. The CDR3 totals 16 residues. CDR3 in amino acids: CASSDLGSRNTGELFF. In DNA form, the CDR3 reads TGCGCCAGCAGTGATTTGGGGAGCAGAAACACCGGGGAGCTGTTTTTT.